This passage covers 9 T cell receptor beta chains from one sample sequenced in a study of T cell repertoires in cytomegalovirus infection. These TCRs are of unknown antigen specificity. TCRdb re-called the reads through MiXCR, storing one row per CDR3 protein. The sample carries under 95,000 distinct CDR3 sequences, around half recorded once. The input for sequencing was CD8+ T cells from cultured PBMCs, taken from culture after CMV antigen stimulation. The receptors derive from a human donor in good health (CMV status not recorded). Some clones in this sample may be carry-over from other donors' samples.

The chain combines TRBV9 with TRBJ1-6, with D unclear. V was clipped by 3 bases and J by 9 bases, with 13 bases between them. This CDR3 contains 14 residues. Germline loops: CDR1 SGDLS, CDR2 YYNGEE. CDR3 amino acids: CASSADGLRSPLHF. CDR3 sequence (DNA): TGTGCCAGCAGCGCGGACGGACTTCGTTCACCCCTCCACTTT.

This clonotype came up a few times. The V call is TRBV11-2, the J call TRBJ2-2, with D maybe TRBD2 (5 bases). V was shortened by 5 bases and J by 4 bases, with 8 bases between the two germline ends. Germline-derived CDR1 and CDR2 are SGHAT and FQNNGV. The CDR3 loop spans 13 amino acids. In DNA form, the CDR3 reads TGTGCCAGCAGCGCGGGCCCCACCGGGGAGCTGTTTTTT. Translating gives CASSAGPTGELFF.

This clonotype has more than one count but fewer than ten. The chain couples TRBV7-9 to TRBJ2-7, with 9 bases fitting TRBD1. J lost 2 bases, V lost 5 bases, and 4 bases had no gene match. CDR3 length equals 14 residues. CDR1 SEHNR and CDR2 FQNEAQ come from the germline V gene (reference sequence). The CDR3 protein is CASSPRTGAYEQYF. The CDR3 coding sequence is TGTGCCAGCAGCCCCCGGACAGGGGCCTACGAGCAGTACTTC.

In its sample, this clonotype was seen a few times. This sequence joins TRBV7-6 and TRBJ1-2; no firm D call. This CDR3 is built from 11 residues. V was shortened by 8 bases and J by 3 bases, with 7 bases between the two germline ends. Germline-derived CDR1 and CDR2 are SGHVS and FNYEAQ. The CDR3 DNA reads TGTGCCAGCCGGTCGGACTATGGCTACACCTTC. It yields the protein CASRSDYGYTF.

This clonotype was seen only a few times. The V call is TRBV7-6, the J call TRBJ2-2; TRBD2 is a possible D gene (6 bases). From germline, CDR1 is SGHVS and CDR2 FNYEAQ. The V gene lost 2 bases and the J gene lost 3 bases, with 10 bases spanning the gap. There are 15 residues in the CDR3. The CDR3 loop reads CASSLTGLDTGELFF. The CDR3 DNA reads as TGTGCCAGCAGCTTAACGGGACTCGACACCGGGGAGCTGTTTTTT. The variable domain in full, with the rest retrieved from reference TRBV7-6 and TRBJ2-2, is GAGVSQSPRYKVTKRGQDVALRCDPISGHVSLYWYRQALGQGPEFLTYFNYEAQQDKSGLPNDRFSAERPEGSISTLTIQRTEQRDSAMYRCASSLTGLDTGELFFGEGSRLTVL.

The chain is built from TRBV3-1 and TRBJ2-2, with TRBD1 identical over 7 bases. Trimming took 6 bases from V and 3 from J; bases not matched to a gene: 7. CDR3 length equals 15 residues. Germline CDR1 is LGHDT and CDR2 is YNNKEL (reference sequence). The CDR3 nucleotides are TGTGCCAGCAGGGAACAGGGGACCTACACCGGGGAGCTGTTTTTT. Translation gives CASREQGTYTGELFF. Using reference TRBV3-1 and TRBJ2-2 for the parts outside the CDR3, the full variable domain is DTAVSQTPKYLVTQMGNDKSIKCEQNLGHDTMYWYKQDSKKFLKIMFSYNNKELIINETVPNRFSPKSPDKAHLNLHINSLELGDSAVYFCASREQGTYTGELFFGEGSRLTVL.

The chain employs TRBV28 and TRBJ2-3, with D perhaps TRBD2 (6 bases). The V gene lost 6 bases and the J gene lost 4 bases, with 14 bases spanning the gap. There are 14 residues in the CDR3. Germline V gene sequence: CDR1 MDHEN, CDR2 SYDVKM. The CDR3 region has the DNA TGTGCCAGCAGACTAGGGGACTTCGCAGATACGCAGTATTTT. It encodes CASRLGDFADTQYF.

This clonotype was counted many times. The chain has TRBV19 and TRBJ1-2; possibly TRBD1 for D (5 bases). Germline CDR1 is LNHDA and CDR2 is SQIVND (reference sequence). V lost 3 bases and J 12 bases, leaving 11 bases between the germline ends. This CDR3 is built from 11 residues. The CDR3 coding sequence is TGTGCCAGTAGTATCGGCAGGGACGACACCTTC. Amino acids: CASSIGRDDTF.

This chain uses TRBV28 with TRBJ1-5, with 7 bases aligning to TRBD1. Germline V gives CDR1 MDHEN, CDR2 SYDVKM. The CDR3 covers 15 residues. V lost 6 bases, J lost 4 bases, and 9 bases stayed unmatched. This CDR3 reads CASSQSGQPNQPQHF. The DNA for the CDR3 is TGTGCCAGCAGCCAATCGGGACAGCCTAATCAGCCCCAGCATTTT.